This T cell receptor beta chain was obtained from a study of cytomegalovirus exposure and HLA in healthy donors. V dropped 7 bases and J dropped 0 bases, with 17 bases sitting between them. Germline loops: CDR1 MGHRA, CDR2 YSYEKL. The CDR3 contains 16 residues. General observations from the study: In vitro confirmation showed three CMV-associated chains to be CMV antigen specific. Reportedly, cytomegalovirus status was diagnosed with high sensitivity and specificity. The study recorded 150 to 200 TCR beta chains that were cytomegalovirus-associated.

Assay: immunoSEQ multiplex PCR; the TCRdb copy retains only in-frame clones and omits some. The table has tens of thousands of clones, 90% seen once. This clone was detected only once. Its antigen is unidentified. Material: PBMCs. This chain links TRBV4-1 with TRBJ2-3; D is possibly TRBD2 (7 bases). This receptor was obtained from a young man in good health and CMV-seronegative. The CDR3 DNA sequence: TGCGCCAGCAAACCCCGGGGGGCAACCAGCACAGATACGCAGTATTTT. Translating gives CASKPRGATSTDTQYF.